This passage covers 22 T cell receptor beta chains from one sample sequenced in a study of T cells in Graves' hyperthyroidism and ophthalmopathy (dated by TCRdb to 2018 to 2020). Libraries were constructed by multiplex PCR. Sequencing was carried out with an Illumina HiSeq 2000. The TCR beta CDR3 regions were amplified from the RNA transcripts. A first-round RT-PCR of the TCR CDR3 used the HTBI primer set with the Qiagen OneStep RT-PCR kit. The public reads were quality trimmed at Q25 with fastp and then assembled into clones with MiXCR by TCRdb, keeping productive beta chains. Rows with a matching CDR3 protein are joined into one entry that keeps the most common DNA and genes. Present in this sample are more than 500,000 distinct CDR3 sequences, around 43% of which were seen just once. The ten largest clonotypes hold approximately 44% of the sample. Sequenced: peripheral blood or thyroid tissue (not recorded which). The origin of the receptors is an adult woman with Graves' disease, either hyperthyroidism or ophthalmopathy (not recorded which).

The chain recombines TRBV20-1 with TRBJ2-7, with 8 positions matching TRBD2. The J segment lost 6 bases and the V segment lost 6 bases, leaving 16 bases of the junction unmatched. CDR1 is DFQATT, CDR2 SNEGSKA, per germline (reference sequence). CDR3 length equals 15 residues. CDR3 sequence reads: CSAKSGSDWVGEQYF. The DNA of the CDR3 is TGCAGTGCCAAGAGCGGGAGTGATTGGGTGGGCGAGCAGTACTTC.

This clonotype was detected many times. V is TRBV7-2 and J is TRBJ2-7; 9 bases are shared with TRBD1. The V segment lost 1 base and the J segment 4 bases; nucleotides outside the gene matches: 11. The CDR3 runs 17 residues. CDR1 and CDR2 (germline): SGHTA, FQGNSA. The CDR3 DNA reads TGTGCCAGCAGCTTAGGGGCCGGGACAGGGAGGTTATACGAGCAGTACTTC. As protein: CASSLGAGTGRLYEQYF.

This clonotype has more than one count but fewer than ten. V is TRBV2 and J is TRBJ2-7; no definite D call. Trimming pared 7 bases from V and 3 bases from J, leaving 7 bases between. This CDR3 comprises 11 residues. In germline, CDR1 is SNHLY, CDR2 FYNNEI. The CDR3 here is CASTVFYEQYF. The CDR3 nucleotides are TGTGCCAGCACAGTTTTCTACGAGCAGTACTTC. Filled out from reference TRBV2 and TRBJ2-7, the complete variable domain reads EPEVTQTPSHQVTQMGQEVILRCVPISNHLYFYWYRQILGQKVEFLVSFYNNEISEKSEIFDDQFSVERPDGSNFTLKIRSTKLEDSAMYFCASTVFYEQYFGPGTRLTVT.

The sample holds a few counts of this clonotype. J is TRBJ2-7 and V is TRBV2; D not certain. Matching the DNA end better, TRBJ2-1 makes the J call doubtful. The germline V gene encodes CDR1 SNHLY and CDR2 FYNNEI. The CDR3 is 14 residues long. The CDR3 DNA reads TGTGCCAGCGTGAAGGGCAAATTGGGGAATGAGCAGTTCTTC. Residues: CASVKGKLGNEQFF.

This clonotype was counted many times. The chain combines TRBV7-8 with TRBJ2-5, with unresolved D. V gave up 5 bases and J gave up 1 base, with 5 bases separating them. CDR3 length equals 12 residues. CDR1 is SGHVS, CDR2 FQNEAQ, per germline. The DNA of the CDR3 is TGTGCCAGCAGCCATGGCCAAGAGACCCAGTACTTC. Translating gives CASSHGQETQYF.

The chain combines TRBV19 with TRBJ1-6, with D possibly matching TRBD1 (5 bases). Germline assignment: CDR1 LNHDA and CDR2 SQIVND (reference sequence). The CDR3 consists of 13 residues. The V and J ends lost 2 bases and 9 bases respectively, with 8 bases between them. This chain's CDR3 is CASSITGPSPLHF. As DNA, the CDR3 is TGTGCCAGTAGTATAACGGGACCTTCACCCCTCCACTTT.

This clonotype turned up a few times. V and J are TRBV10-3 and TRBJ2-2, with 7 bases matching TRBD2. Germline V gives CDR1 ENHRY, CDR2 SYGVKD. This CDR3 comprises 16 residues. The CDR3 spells CVTRDSTTGGGGELFF. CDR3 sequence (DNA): TGTGTCACTCGGGATTCAACCACGGGAGGAGGCGGGGAGCTGTTTTTT.

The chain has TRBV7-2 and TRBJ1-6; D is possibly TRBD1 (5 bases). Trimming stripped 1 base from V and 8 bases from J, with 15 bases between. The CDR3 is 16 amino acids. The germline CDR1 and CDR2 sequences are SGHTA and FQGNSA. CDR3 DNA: TGTGCCAGCAGCTTAGTGTACCCGATGGGGGATTCACCCCTCCACTTT. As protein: CASSLVYPMGDSPLHF.

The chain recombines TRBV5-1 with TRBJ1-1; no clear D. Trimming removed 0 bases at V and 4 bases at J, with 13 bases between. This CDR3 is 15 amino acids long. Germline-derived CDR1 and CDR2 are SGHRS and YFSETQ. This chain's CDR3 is CASSLGWVGGTEAFF. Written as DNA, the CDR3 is TGCGCCAGCAGCTTGGGATGGGTAGGAGGCACTGAAGCTTTCTTT. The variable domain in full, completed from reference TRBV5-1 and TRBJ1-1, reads KAGVTQTPRYLIKTRGQQVTLSCSPISGHRSVSWYQQTPGQGLQFLFEYFSETQRNKGNFPGRFSGRQFSNSRSEMNVSTLELGDSALYLCASSLGWVGGTEAFFGQGTRLTVV.

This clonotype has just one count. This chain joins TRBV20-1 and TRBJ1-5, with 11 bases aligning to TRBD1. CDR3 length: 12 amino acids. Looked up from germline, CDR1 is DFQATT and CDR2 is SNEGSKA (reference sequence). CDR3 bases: TGCAGCGGACAGGGGGCCGGGGAGACCCAGCATTTT. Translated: CSGQGAGETQHF.

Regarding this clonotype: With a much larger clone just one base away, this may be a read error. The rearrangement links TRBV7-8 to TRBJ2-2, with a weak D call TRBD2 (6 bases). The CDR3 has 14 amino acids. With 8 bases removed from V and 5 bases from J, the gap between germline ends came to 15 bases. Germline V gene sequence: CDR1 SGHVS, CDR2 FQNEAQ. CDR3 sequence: CASGPYRETGELFF. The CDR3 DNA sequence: TGTGCCAGCGGCCCATACCGGGAGACCGGGGAGCTGTTTTTT.

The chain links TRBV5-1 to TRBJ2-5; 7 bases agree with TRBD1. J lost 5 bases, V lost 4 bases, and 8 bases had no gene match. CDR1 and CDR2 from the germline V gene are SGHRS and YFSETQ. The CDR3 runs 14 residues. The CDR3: CASSPLTGLETQYF. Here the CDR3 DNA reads TGCGCCAGCAGCCCTCTGACAGGGCTTGAGACCCAGTACTTC.

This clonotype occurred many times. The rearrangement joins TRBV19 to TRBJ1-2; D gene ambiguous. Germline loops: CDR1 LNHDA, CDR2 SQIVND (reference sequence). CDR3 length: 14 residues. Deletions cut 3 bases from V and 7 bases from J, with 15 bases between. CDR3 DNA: TGTGCCAGTAGTATCAGTGGTTATTCGTCTGGCTACACCTTC. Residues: CASSISGYSSGYTF.

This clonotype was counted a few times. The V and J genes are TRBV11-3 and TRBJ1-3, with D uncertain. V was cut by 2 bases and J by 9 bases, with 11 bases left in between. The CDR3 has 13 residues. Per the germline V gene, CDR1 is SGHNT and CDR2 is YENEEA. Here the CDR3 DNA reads TGTGCCAGCAGCTTAACGACGACAAGCACCATATATTTT. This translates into CASSLTTTSTIYF.

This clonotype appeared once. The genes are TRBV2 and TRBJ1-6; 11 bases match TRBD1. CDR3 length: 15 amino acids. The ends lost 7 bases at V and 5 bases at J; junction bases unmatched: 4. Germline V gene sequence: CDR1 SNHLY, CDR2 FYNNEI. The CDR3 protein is CASKGQGADNSPLHF. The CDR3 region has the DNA TGTGCCAGCAAAGGACAGGGGGCGGATAATTCACCCCTCCACTTT.

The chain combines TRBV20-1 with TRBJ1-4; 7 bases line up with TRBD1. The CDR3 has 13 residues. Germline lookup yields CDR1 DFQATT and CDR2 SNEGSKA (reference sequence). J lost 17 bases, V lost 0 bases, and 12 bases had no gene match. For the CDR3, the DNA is TGCAGTGCTAGAGATAGGGTGGCGCAGGGGGTTTTTTTT. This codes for CSARDRVAQGVFF.

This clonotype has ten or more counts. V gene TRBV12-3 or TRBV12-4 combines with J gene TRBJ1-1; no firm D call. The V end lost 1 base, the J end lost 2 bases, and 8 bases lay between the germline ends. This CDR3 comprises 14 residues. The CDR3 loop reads CASSLVAGNTEAFF. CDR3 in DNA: TGTGCCAGCAGTTTAGTGGCCGGAAACACTGAAGCTTTCTTT.

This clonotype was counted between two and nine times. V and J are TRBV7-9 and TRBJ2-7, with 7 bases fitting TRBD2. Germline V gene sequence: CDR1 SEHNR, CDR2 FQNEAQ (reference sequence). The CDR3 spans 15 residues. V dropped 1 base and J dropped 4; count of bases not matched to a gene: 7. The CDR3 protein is CASSLERGRGYEQYF. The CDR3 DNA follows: TGTGCCAGCAGCTTAGAGCGCGGGAGAGGATACGAGCAGTACTTC. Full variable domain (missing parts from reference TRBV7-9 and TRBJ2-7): DTGVSQNPRHKITKRGQNVTFRCDPISEHNRLYWYRQTLGQGPEFLTYFQNEAQLEKSRLLSDRFSAERPKGSFSTLEIQRTEQGDSAMYLCASSLERGRGYEQYFGPGTRLTVT.

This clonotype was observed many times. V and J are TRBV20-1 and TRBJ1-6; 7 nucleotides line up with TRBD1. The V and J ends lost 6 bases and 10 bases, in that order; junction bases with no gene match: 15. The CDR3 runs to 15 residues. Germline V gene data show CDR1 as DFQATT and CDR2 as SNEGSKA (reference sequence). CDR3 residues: CSALGTRRQGSPLHF. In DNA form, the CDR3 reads TGCAGTGCCCTGGGGACCCGTCGACAGGGATCACCCCTCCACTTT.

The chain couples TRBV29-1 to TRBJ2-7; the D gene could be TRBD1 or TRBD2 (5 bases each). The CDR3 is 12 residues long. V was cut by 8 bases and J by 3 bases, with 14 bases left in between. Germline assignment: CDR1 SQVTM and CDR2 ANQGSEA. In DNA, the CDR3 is TGCAGCTTGGAGTTGGGGGTCTACGAGCAGTACTTC. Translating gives CSLELGVYEQYF.

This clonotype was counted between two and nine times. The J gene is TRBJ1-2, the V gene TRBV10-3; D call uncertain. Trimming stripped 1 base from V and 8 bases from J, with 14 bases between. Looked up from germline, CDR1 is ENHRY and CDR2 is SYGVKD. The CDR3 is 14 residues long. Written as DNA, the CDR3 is TGTGCCATCAGTGAGTTAAGGGAGAACTTGGGCTACACCTTC. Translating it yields CAISELRENLGYTF.

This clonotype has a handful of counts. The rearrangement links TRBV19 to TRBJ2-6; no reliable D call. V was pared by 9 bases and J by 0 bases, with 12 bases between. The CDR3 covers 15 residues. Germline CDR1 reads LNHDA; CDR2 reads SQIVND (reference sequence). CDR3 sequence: CASQPRTSGANVLTF. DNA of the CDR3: TGTGCCAGCCAACCACGGACCTCTGGGGCCAACGTCCTGACTTTC. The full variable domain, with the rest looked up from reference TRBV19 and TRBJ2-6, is DGGITQSPKYLFRKEGQNVTLSCEQNLNHDAMYWYRQDPGQGLRLIYYSQIVNDFQKGDIAEGYSVSREKKESFPLTVTSAQKNPTAFYLCASQPRTSGANVLTFGAGSRLTVL.